A selection of T cell receptor beta chains follows, all from one sample in a study of CD8 T cells in ankylosing spondylitis. TCRdb ran MiXCR on the 5' RACE reads and lists one entry per CDR3 protein. The table lists about 69,000 distinct CDR3 sequences, about 5.2% of them singletons, with 2.2% in the top ten. The sample taken for sequencing was blood, either unsorted or a sorted T cell fraction (not recorded which). These receptors were obtained from a male donor with ankylosing spondylitis or in good health (not recorded which). Both conserved end residues are part of each CDR3. Each record gives: clone size, D gene, V gene, J gene, CDR3 DNA, CDR3 protein. The D gene is left open where the match is weak. The size entry gives how often the clone was seen (once, few, many) or a class if it is expanded.

many,NA,TRBV2,TRBJ1-1,TGTGCCAGCAGCGATGAGCTTACTGAAGCTTTCTTT,CASSDELTEAFF
many,NA,TRBV29-1,TRBJ2-3,TGCAGCTCCAAGCGGGGCACAGATACGCAGTATTTT,CSSKRGTDTQYF
many,TRBD1,TRBV5-1,TRBJ1-4,TGCGCCAGCAGCTCGGGACAGGGGGGAGAAAAACTGTTTTTT,CASSSGQGGEKLFF
many,TRBD1,TRBV4-3,TRBJ2-1,TGCGCCAGCAGCCAAGATTGGCAGGGGGCGTACAATGAGCAGTTCTTC,CASSQDWQGAYNEQFF
many,TRBD2,TRBV7-2,TRBJ2-2,TGTGCCAGCAGATTTAGCGGGGGGACACCCGGGGAGCTGTTTTTT,CASRFSGGTPGELFF
many,NA,TRBV12-3/TRBV12-4,TRBJ1-2,TGTGCCAGCAGTTACCGAGGACTCAACGGGGGCTACACCTTC,CASSYRGLNGGYTF
many,TRBD2,TRBV6-2/TRBV6-3,TRBJ2-3,TGTGCCAGCAGCCCTAGCGGGGGGGCCTCAGATACGCAGTATTTT,CASSPSGGASDTQYF
many,NA,TRBV20-1,TRBJ1-1,TGCAGTGCTAGAGATCGGGCCACTTTGAACACTGAAGCTTTCTTT,CSARDRATLNTEAFF
many,NA,TRBV6-1,TRBJ1-5,TGTGCCAGCAGTGAATACCAGGGGCTGAGCAATCAGCCCCAGCATTTT,CASSEYQGLSNQPQHF
many,NA,TRBV27,TRBJ2-2,TGTGCCAGCAGTTTATCACGGGGCGGCGGGGAGCTGTTTTTT,CASSLSRGGGELFF
many,NA,TRBV3-1,TRBJ2-2,TGTGCCAGCACAGGAAAAGTTTCGCGGGCCACCGGGGAGCTGTTTTTT,CASTGKVSRATGELFF
many,TRBD1,TRBV7-9,TRBJ2-2,TGTGCCAGCAGCAATGGACAGGGGGCCGATACCGGGGAGCTGTTTTTT,CASSNGQGADTGELFF
many,TRBD1,TRBV2,TRBJ2-3,TGTGCCAGCAGTAGGACAGGGGGCGAGGCAGATACGCAGTATTTT,CASSRTGGEADTQYF
many,NA,TRBV6-1,TRBJ1-5,TGTGCCAGCAGGAAATTCCCCTCGCCGCCCCAGCATTTT,CASRKFPSPPQHF
many,TRBD1,TRBV7-9,TRBJ1-1,TGTGCCAGCAGCAAGGCGACAGGGGGCACTGAAGCTTTCTTT,CASSKATGGTEAFF
many,NA,TRBV6-2/TRBV6-3,TRBJ2-6,TGTGCCAGCAGTCCCTACGGGGGAACCAACGTCCTGACTTTC,CASSPYGGTNVLTF
many,TRBD1,TRBV5-1,TRBJ2-7,TGCGCCAGCAGTCCGACGACAGGGTCCTACGAGCAGTACTTC,CASSPTTGSYEQYF
many,NA,TRBV6-2/TRBV6-3,TRBJ2-5,TGTGCCAGCAGTCAGAAGACAGAAACAGAGACCCAGTACTTC,CASSQKTETETQYF
few,NA,TRBV29-1,TRBJ1-1,TGCAGCGCCGTGGGGATTGAAGGGGCTTTCTTT,CSAVGIEGAFF
many,NA,TRBV4-1,TRBJ1-2,TGCGCCAGCAGCACGACGGTCGGACCCTATGGCTACACCTTC,CASSTTVGPYGYTF
many,TRBD2,TRBV2,TRBJ2-2,TGTGCCAGCAGTGATGATAGCGGGGGAGCCACCGGGGAGCTGTTTTTT,CASSDDSGGATGELFF
many,TRBD1,TRBV20-1,TRBJ1-2,TGCAGTGCTAATCCGGGACAGATTAACTATGGCTACACCTTC,CSANPGQINYGYTF
many,TRBD2,TRBV7-8,TRBJ2-1,TGTGCCAGCAGCTTATTTCCCACTAGCGGGGCCTACAATGAGCAGTTCTTC,CASSLFPTSGAYNEQFF